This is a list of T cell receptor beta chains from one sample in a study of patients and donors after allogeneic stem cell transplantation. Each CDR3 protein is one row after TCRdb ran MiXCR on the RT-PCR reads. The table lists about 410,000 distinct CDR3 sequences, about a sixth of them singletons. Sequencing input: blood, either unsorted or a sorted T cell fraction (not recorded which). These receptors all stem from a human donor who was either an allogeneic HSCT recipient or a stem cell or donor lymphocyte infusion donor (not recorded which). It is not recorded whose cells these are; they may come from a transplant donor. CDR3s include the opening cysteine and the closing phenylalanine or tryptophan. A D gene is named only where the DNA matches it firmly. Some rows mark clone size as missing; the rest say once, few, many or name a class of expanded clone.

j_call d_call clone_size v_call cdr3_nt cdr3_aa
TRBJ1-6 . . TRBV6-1 TGTGCCAGCAGTGAACCCATGCGGTATAATTCACCCCTCCACTTT CASSEPMRYNSPLHF
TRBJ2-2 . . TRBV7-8 TGTGCCAGCAGCTTAGGGGTCAAGGTGTTCCCCGGGGAGCTGTTTTTT CASSLGVKVFPGELFF
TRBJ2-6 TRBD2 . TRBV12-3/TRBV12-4 TGTGCCAGCAGTCCCCTCCTAGCGGGGGCGATGTCTGGGGCCAACGTCCTGACTTTC CASSPLLAGAMSGANVLTF
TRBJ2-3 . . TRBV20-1 TGCAGTGCTAGCCCCGGGGCTCAGCCCCAGTATTTT CSASPGAQPQYF
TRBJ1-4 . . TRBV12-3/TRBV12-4 TGTGCCAGCAGTTTCACGCAGGCTTCGTTGTTTTTT CASSFTQASLFF
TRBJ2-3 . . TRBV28 TGTGCCAGCACGGGGTTGGGAACTAGCACAGATACGCAGTATTTT CASTGLGTSTDTQYF
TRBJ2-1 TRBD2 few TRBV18 TGTGCCAGCTCACCTACCGGGACTAGCGGCAATGAGCAGTTCTTC CASSPTGTSGNEQFF
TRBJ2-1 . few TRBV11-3 TGTGCCAGCAGCACCCAGGAAAGCGAGCAGTTCTTC CASSTQESEQFF
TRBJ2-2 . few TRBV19 TGTGCCAGTAGCCGACCCCGATGGGGTACCGGGGAGCTGTTTTTT CASSRPRWGTGELFF
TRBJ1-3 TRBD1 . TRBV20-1 TGCAGTGCTAGACAGGGGGCGAGAAACACCATATATTTT CSARQGARNTIYF
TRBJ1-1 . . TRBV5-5 TGTGCCAGCAGCCAAAGTAGCGCTGAAGCTTTCTTT CASSQSSAEAFF
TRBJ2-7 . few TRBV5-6 TGTGCCAGCAGCCAAACCCGGGACAATCGGATCTTTCGGCAGTACTTC CASSQTRDNRIFRQYF
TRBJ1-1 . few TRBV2 TGTGCCAGCAGTGAAGGGGGAGGAAACACTGAAGCTTTCTTT CASSEGGGNTEAFF
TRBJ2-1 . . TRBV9 TGTGCCAGCAGCCCCCGCTTTTGGGGCGGGGTCTCCTACAATGAGCAGTTCTTC CASSPRFWGGVSYNEQFF
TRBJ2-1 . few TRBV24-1 TGTGCCACCAGTCTATCGGCAGCCAGGAATGAGCAGTTCTTC CATSLSAARNEQFF
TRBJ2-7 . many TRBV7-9 TGTGCCAGCAGCTTGGGTCGTGGTACAACGGGGGAGCAGTACTTC CASSLGRGTTGEQYF
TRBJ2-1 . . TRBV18 TGTGCCAGCTCACCCCAAAACAATGAGCAGTTCTTC CASSPQNNEQFF
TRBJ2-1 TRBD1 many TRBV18 TGTGCCAGCTCACCGCAGGGGGCCAGGGCCGACAATGAGCAGTTCTTC CASSPQGARADNEQFF
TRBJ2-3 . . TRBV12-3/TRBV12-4 TGTGCCAGCAGTTTATTGGGGGAGGGCACAGATACGCAGTATTTT CASSLLGEGTDTQYF
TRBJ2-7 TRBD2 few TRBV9 TGTGCCAGCAGCGTTGGAGCGGGAACTATACCGGGTGCCGAGCAGTACTTC CASSVGAGTIPGAEQYF
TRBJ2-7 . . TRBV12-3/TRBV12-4 TGTGCCAGCAGTCTGAGATCCCAGGGACGGGGGGAGCAGTACTTC CASSLRSQGRGEQYF
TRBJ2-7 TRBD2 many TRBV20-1 TGCAGTGCTTTTAGCGGGGCTTCCTACGAGCAGTACTTC CSAFSGASYEQYF
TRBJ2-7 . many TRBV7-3 TGTGCCAGCAGCTCGGGTCCCGGCTACGAGCAGTACTTC CASSSGPGYEQYF
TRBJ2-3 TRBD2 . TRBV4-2 TGTGCCAGCAGCCAAGAGTCGGCTAGCGGAAACACAGATACGCAGTATTTT CASSQESASGNTDTQYF
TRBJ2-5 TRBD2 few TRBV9 TGTGCCAGCAGCGTAGGTCTAGCGGGGGTCGAAGAGACCCAGTACTTC CASSVGLAGVEETQYF
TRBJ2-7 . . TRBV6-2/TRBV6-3 TGTGCCAGCGGGGGATTTGGGACACTTTTTAAGGAGGAGCAGTACTTC CASGGFGTLFKEEQYF
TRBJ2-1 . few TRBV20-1 TGCAGTGGAATTTTTCCCGGGAAGGGGTCCTACAATGAGCAGTTCTTC CSGIFPGKGSYNEQFF
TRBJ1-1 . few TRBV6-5 TGTGCCAGCAGTTACCGTGAGGGGAAGGGGGGAAACACTGAAGCTTTCTTT CASSYREGKGGNTEAFF
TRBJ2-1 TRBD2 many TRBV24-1 TGTGCCACCAGTGACATGGGACTAGCGGGAGTTGGGGAGCAGTTCTTC CATSDMGLAGVGEQFF
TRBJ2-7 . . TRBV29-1 TGCAGCGTTGAAGGGGCCAACGAGCAGTACTTC CSVEGANEQYF